The clone carrying this T cell receptor beta chain has only one observation. Germline lookup yields CDR1 KGHDR and CDR2 SFDVKD. V dropped 5 bases and J dropped 0 bases, with 10 bases sitting between them. The CDR3 runs to 15 residues. This entry comes from a study of blood T cell repertoires in COVID-19. Study-level information: COVID-19 samples, acute and convalescent, were from the United States, Italy and Spain. Nucleic acid was either cDNA or gDNA, and it came from T cells, B-cell-depleted T cells, or PBMCs.

Per the study methods: Estimation of nucleated cell counts relied on the amplification of reference gene primers. Data came from immunoSEQ multiplex PCR; TCRdb stores just in-frame clones and leaves some out. The D gene and trimming were derived from the DNA, and the V and J assignments and clone size from that table. The sample has roughly 320,000 clones, approximately 86% seen once. The sample consisted of peripheral blood. V usage is TRBV24-1 and J usage is TRBJ2-1; no reliable D call. The TCR sequence derives from a man between 65 and 85 years old with acute or convalescent COVID-19. The CDR3 region has the DNA TGTGCCACCAGTGGTGGCGGCTACTCCTACAATGAGCAGTTCTTC. It encodes CATSGGGYSYNEQFF.